The clone carrying this T cell receptor beta chain came up many times. TCRdb itself ran the reads through MiXCR, one entry per CDR3 protein. This table has over 450,000 distinct CDR3 sequences, around 10% appearing once. The sample comes from a study of T cell repertoires in cytomegalovirus infection. Trimming shortened V by 5 bases and J by 6 bases, and 17 bases separated the two germline ends. The CDR3 sequence is 13 residues long. The V gene's germline CDR1 is DFQATT and CDR2 SNEGSKA (reference sequence). This TCR was recovered from a human donor in good health (CMV status not recorded). Some clones in this sample may be carry-over from other donors' samples. The sample consisted of PBMCs. The chain carries TRBV20-1 and TRBJ2-7; the D gene is possibly TRBD1 (5 bases). The CDR3 spells CSALRQTGSEQYF. CDR3 DNA: TGCAGTGCTCTACGACAGACTGGGTCCGAGCAGTACTTC.